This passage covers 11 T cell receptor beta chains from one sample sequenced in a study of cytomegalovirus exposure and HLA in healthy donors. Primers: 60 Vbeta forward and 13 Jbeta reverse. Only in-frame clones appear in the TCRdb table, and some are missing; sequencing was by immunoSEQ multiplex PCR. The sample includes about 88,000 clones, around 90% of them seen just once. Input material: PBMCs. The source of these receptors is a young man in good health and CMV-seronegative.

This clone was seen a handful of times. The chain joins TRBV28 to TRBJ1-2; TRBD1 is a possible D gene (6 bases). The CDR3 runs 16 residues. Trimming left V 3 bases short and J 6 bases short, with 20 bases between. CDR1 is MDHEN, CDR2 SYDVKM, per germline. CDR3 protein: CASSFSIVDSPNGYTF. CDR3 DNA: TGTGCCAGCAGTTTCAGTATCGTGGACAGCCCAAATGGCTACACCTTC.

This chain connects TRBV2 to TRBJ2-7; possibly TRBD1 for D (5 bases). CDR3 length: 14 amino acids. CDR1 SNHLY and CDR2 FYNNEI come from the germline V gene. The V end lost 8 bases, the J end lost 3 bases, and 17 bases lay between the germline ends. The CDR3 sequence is CASYFGAGNYEQYF. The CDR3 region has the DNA TGTGCCAGCTATTTCGGAGCAGGGAACTACGAGCAGTACTTC. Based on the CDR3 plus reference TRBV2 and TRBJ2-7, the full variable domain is EPEVTQTPSHQVTQMGQEVILRCVPISNHLYFYWYRQILGQKVEFLVSFYNNEISEKSEIFDDQFSVERPDGSNFTLKIRSTKLEDSAMYFCASYFGAGNYEQYFGPGTRLTVT.

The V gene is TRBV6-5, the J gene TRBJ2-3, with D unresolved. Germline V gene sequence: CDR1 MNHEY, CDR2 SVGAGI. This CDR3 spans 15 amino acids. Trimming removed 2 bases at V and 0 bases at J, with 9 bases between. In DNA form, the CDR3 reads TGTGCCAGCAGTTACGGGCGAAAGAGCACAGATACGCAGTATTTT. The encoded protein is CASSYGRKSTDTQYF.

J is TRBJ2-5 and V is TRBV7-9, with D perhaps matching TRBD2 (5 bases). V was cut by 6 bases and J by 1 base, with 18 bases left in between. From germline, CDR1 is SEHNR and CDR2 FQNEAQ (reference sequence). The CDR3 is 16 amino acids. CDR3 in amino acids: CASSTSGVAFQETQYF. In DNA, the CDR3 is TGTGCCAGCAGTACATCTGGGGTAGCGTTCCAAGAGACCCAGTACTTC.

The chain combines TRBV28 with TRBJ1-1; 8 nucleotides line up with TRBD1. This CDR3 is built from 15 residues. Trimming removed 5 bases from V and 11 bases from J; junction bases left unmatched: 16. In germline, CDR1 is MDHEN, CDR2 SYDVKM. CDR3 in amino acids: CASSPTGTGKEVAFF. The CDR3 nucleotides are TGTGCCAGCAGTCCAACCGGGACAGGTAAGGAGGTGGCTTTCTTT.

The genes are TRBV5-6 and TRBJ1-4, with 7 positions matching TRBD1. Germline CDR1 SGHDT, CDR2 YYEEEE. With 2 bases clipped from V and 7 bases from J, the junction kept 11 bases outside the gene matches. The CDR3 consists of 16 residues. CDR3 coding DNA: TGTGCCAGCAGCTTAGGGCAGGGGGTTTTACGTGAAAAACTGTTTTTT. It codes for CASSLGQGVLREKLFF.

The CDR3 loop is CASSQVRDEREKLFF. As DNA, the CDR3 is TGTGCCAGCAGCCAAGTTAGAGACGAGCGAGAAAAACTGTTTTTT. The rearrangement links TRBV14 to TRBJ1-4; no definite D call. Trimming removed 1 base at V and 8 bases at J, with 14 bases between. Per the germline V gene, CDR1 is SGHDN and CDR2 is FVKESK. The CDR3 contains 15 residues.

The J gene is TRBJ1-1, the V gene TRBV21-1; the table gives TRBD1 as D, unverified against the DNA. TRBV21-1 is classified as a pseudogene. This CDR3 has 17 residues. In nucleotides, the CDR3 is TGTGCCAGCAGCAAAGAAAGGCTTTTGGGCAGGTACACTGAAGCTTTCTTT. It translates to CASSKERLLGRYTEAFF.

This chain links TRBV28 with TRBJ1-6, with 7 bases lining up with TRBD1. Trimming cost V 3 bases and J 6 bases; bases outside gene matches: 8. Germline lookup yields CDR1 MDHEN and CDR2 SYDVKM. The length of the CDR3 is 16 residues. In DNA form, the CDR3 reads TGTGCCAGCAGTTTGGGTCCGGGACAGTTTAATTCACCCCTCCACTTT. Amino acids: CASSLGPGQFNSPLHF. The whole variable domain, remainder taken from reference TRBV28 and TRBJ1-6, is DVKVTQSSRYLVKRTGEKVFLECVQDMDHENMFWYRQDPGLGLRLIYFSYDVKMKEKGDIPEGYSVSREKKERFSLILESASTNQTSMYLCASSLGPGQFNSPLHFGNGTRLTVT.

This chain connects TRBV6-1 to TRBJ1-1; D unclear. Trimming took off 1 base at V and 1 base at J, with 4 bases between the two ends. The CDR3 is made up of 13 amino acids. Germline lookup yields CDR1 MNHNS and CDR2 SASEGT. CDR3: CASSEVRNTEAFF. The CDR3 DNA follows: TGTGCCAGCAGTGAAGTCCGGAACACTGAAGCTTTCTTT.

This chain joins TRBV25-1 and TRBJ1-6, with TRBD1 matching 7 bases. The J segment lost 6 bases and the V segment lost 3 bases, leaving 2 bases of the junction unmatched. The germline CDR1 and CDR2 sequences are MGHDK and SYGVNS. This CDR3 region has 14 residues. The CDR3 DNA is TGTGCCAGCAGTGAGGGACAGAGTAATTCACCCCTCCACTTT. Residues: CASSEGQSNSPLHF.